This entry features one TCR beta chain sequence. This sample stems from a study of blood T cell repertoires in COVID-19. Enrolment of Seattle patients took place during active infection, and they were followed longitudinally. The CDR3 runs to 15 residues. Germline loops: CDR1 DFQATT, CDR2 SNEGSKA (reference sequence). The V gene end was trimmed by 3 bases and the J gene end by 4 bases; junction bases not matched to a gene: 3. Clones were sequenced by immunoSEQ multiplex PCR, and TCRdb holds only the in-frame ones, with some missing. The table lists roughly 300,000 clones, about nine tenths of them singletons.

V gene TRBV20-1 combines with J gene TRBJ2-3; 14 bases fit TRBD2. This sequence originates from a woman in her twenties or thirties with COVID-19, enrolled during active disease. Sequencing was performed on peripheral blood. The CDR3 DNA follows: TGCAGTGCTAGTGTGACTAGCGGGGGGGCAGATACGCAGTATTTT. This encodes CSASVTSGGADTQYF.